This entry lists 32 T cell receptor beta chains sequenced from one sample in a study of shared clonotypes between healthy human individuals (dated by TCRdb to the early 2020s). Receptor libraries were prepared by the immunoSEQ multiplex PCR assay. TCRdb mirrors the immuneACCESS table, restricted to in-frame sequences. Some clones are absent from its copies; in checked studies, under half trace to an unresolved V gene, and the reason for the others is unknown. In all, the sample holds 450,000 to 600,000 clones, and 79% of those were seen once. The top ten constitute over 9.5% of the sample. The source material was PBMCs. Every receptor here comes from a woman aged 40 to 50 in good health. Some clones in this sample may be carry-over from other donors' samples.

CDR3 protein: CASTFLGGSGELFF. DNA for the CDR3: TGTGCCAGCACCTTTTTAGGAGGCTCCGGGGAGCTGTTTTTT. The chain combines TRBV7-3 with TRBJ2-2; a weak D match, TRBD2 (5 bases). Trimming left V 7 bases short and J 6 bases short, with 15 bases between. The length of the CDR3 is 14 residues. The germline V gene encodes CDR1 SGHTA and CDR2 FQGTGA.

This chain uses TRBV7-3 with TRBJ2-5; TRBD1 matches 9 bases. Germline-derived CDR1 and CDR2 are SGHTA and FQGTGA. The CDR3 totals 15 residues. Trimming at V came to 4 bases and at J to 5 bases, leaving 8 bases not matched to a gene. CDR3 amino acids: CASSSQGARGETQYF. The CDR3 nucleotides read TGTGCCAGCAGCTCACAGGGGGCCCGAGGGGAGACCCAGTACTTC.

This clone was seen only a few times. The chain joins TRBV27 to TRBJ2-5, with a weak D call TRBD1 (5 bases). This CDR3 comprises 17 residues. Germline-derived CDR1 and CDR2 are MNHEY and SMNVEV (reference sequence). Trimming shortened V by 2 bases and J by 2 bases, and 18 bases separated the two germline ends. This chain's CDR3 is CASSLNKGAGPQETQYF. In DNA, the CDR3 is TGTGCCAGCAGTTTAAACAAAGGGGCAGGCCCGCAAGAGACCCAGTACTTC.

The rearrangement links TRBV9 to TRBJ1-3; no firm D call. Trimming cost V 3 bases and J 4 bases, with 8 bases left between them. The CDR3 is made up of 13 amino acids. Germline CDR1 and CDR2: SGDLS and YYNGEE. The CDR3 here is CASSASPGNTIYF. In DNA form, the CDR3 reads TGTGCCAGCAGCGCTAGTCCCGGAAACACCATATATTTT.

In DNA, the CDR3 is TGTGCCAGCAGCGTCTCCCCCCGAGAGACCCAGTACTTC. Amino acids: CASSVSPRETQYF. The V call is TRBV9, the J call TRBJ2-5, with D unresolved. CDR3 size: 13 residues. Per germline, CDR1 SGDLS and CDR2 YYNGEE. Between the trimmed V and J ends, which lost 2 bases and 4 bases, there was a span of 9 bases.

This chain joins TRBV5-1 and TRBJ2-3; 12 positions agree with TRBD1. The CDR3 loop spans 15 amino acids. Unmatched junction bases numbered 4, after V lost 4 bases and J lost 4 bases. The germline CDR1 and CDR2 sequences are SGHRS and YFSETQ. CDR3 amino acids: CASSNRDRGPDTQYF. In nucleotides, the CDR3 is TGCGCCAGCAGCAACCGGGACAGGGGGCCAGATACGCAGTATTTT. Together with reference TRBV5-1 and TRBJ2-3, the CDR3 gives the full variable domain: KAGVTQTPRYLIKTRGQQVTLSCSPISGHRSVSWYQQTPGQGLQFLFEYFSETQRNKGNFPGRFSGRQFSNSRSEMNVSTLELGDSALYLCASSNRDRGPDTQYFGPGTRLTVL.

This rearrangement joins TRBV9 to TRBJ2-1, with D perhaps matching TRBD2 (5 bases). V was pared by 2 bases and J by 6 bases, with 9 bases between. The CDR3 contains 13 residues. From germline, CDR1 is SGDLS and CDR2 YYNGEE. CDR3 sequence (DNA): TGTGCCAGCAGCGTCGGGGTTATCAATGAGCAGTTCTTC. Its protein is CASSVGVINEQFF.

This chain joins TRBV5-1 and TRBJ2-7, with D unresolved. CDR1 is SGHRS and CDR2 is YFSETQ in the germline V gene. This CDR3 has 13 amino acids. Trimming shortened V by 1 base and J by 5 bases, and 10 bases separated the two germline ends. CDR3 protein: CASSLMAPNEQYF. The CDR3 DNA is TGCGCCAGCAGCTTGATGGCACCCAACGAGCAGTACTTC.

This clone was observed a handful of times. The chain recombines TRBV10-3 with TRBJ2-5; no firm D call. Germline assignment: CDR1 ENHRY and CDR2 SYGVKD. The CDR3 is made up of 13 amino acids. Trimming stripped 10 bases from V and 4 bases from J, with 16 bases between. The CDR3 here is CATSSGEGETQYF. In DNA, the CDR3 is TGTGCCACTTCCTCTGGGGAAGGAGAGACCCAGTACTTC.

The chain couples TRBV27 to TRBJ2-7; TRBD2 is a possible D gene (6 bases). V dropped 0 bases and J dropped 12 bases, with 15 bases sitting between them. The CDR3 is made up of 13 amino acids. Per the germline V gene, CDR1 is MNHEY and CDR2 is SMNVEV (reference sequence). The CDR3 sequence: CASSLSSGLEGYF. The CDR3 coding sequence is TGTGCCAGCAGTTTATCGTCAGGCCTGGAGGGGTACTTC.

The rearrangement joins TRBV2 to TRBJ2-1, with 8 bases identical to TRBD1. The V gene's germline CDR1 is SNHLY and CDR2 FYNNEI. V lost 8 bases and J lost 1; bases outside the gene matches: 1. CDR3 length: 13 amino acids. CDR3: CASGQGSYNEQFF. The CDR3 bases are TGTGCCAGCGGACAGGGTTCCTACAATGAGCAGTTCTTC.

This sequence joins TRBV28 and TRBJ2-3, with 10 bases that match TRBD2. Trimming cost V 6 bases and J 6 bases; bases outside gene matches: 15. The CDR3 runs 17 residues. CDR1 is MDHEN and CDR2 is SYDVKM in the germline V gene. The CDR3 DNA is TGTGCCAGCAGCTCCCCGTTCGGGCTAGCGGGAGCGGATACGCAGTATTTT. This encodes CASSSPFGLAGADTQYF. The full variable domain, rest sourced from reference TRBV28 and TRBJ2-3, is DVKVTQSSRYLVKRTGEKVFLECVQDMDHENMFWYRQDPGLGLRLIYFSYDVKMKEKGDIPEGYSVSREKKERFSLILESASTNQTSMYLCASSSPFGLAGADTQYFGPGTRLTVL.

The V call is TRBV25-1, the J call TRBJ1-2, with D maybe TRBD1 (5 bases). The V end was cut by 8 bases, the J end by 6 bases, with 16 bases between. From germline, CDR1 is MGHDK and CDR2 SYGVNS. The CDR3 totals 13 residues. The CDR3: CASGRARGDGYTF. The DNA of the CDR3 is TGTGCCAGCGGCCGGGCCCGGGGGGATGGCTACACCTTC.

The chain has TRBV20-1 and TRBJ2-3; TRBD2 might be the D (5 bases). This CDR3 has 11 amino acids. Trimming shortened V by 6 bases and J by 1 base, and 5 bases separated the two germline ends. CDR1 and CDR2 (germline): DFQATT, SNEGSKA (reference sequence). Here the CDR3 reads CSARGTDTQYF. In DNA, the CDR3 is TGCAGTGCGCGGGGCACAGATACGCAGTATTTT.

The chain links TRBV6-1 to TRBJ2-3; a possible D gene is TRBD2 (7 bases). This CDR3 contains 15 residues. V lost 0 bases and J 4 bases, leaving 11 bases between the germline ends. Germline CDR1 MNHNS, CDR2 SASEGT. CDR3 region: CASSEAGGGADTQYF. CDR3 bases: TGTGCCAGCAGTGAAGCGGGAGGGGGGGCAGATACGCAGTATTTT.

The chain's CDR3 is CASSVTSDYEQYF. The CDR3 DNA reads TGTGCCAGCAGTGTGACTAGCGACTACGAGCAGTACTTC. This sequence joins TRBV6-5 and TRBJ2-7; 8 nucleotides agree with TRBD2. This CDR3 is built from 13 residues. Germline V gene sequence: CDR1 MNHEY, CDR2 SVGAGI. V trimming: 5 bases; J trimming: 3 bases; junction bases outside the gene matches: 3.

The CDR3 coding sequence is TGTGCCAGCAGCTTACTCAATCATGGGCGAGCTTTCTTT. Its protein is CASSLLNHGRAFF. The chain carries TRBV7-3 and TRBJ1-1; D uncertain. The CDR3 loop spans 13 amino acids. CDR1 SGHTA and CDR2 FQGTGA come from the germline V gene. Trimming took off 2 bases at V and 10 bases at J, with 14 bases between the two ends.

This chain joins TRBV2 and TRBJ2-5, with 13 bases identical to TRBD2. The CDR3 totals 16 residues. CDR1 is SNHLY and CDR2 is FYNNEI in the germline V gene. Germline trimming cut 1 base from V and 4 bases from J; bases unmatched to any gene: 3. The CDR3 region has the DNA TGTGCCAGCAGTGAAGGGGGACTAGCGGGGACAGAGACCCAGTACTTC. Translating it yields CASSEGGLAGTETQYF. Combining the CDR3 with reference TRBV2 and TRBJ2-5 gives the whole variable domain EPEVTQTPSHQVTQMGQEVILRCVPISNHLYFYWYRQILGQKVEFLVSFYNNEISEKSEIFDDQFSVERPDGSNFTLKIRSTKLEDSAMYFCASSEGGLAGTETQYFGPGTRLLVL.

This clone was detected once. V is TRBV4-2 and J is TRBJ1-2, with D possibly being TRBD1 (5 bases). The CDR3 is 16 amino acids. Trimming shortened V by 0 bases and J by 2 bases, and 13 bases separated the two germline ends. The germline V gene has CDR1 LGHNA and CDR2 YNFKEQ. CDR3 residues: CASSQDGADVNYGYTF. As DNA, the CDR3 is TGTGCCAGCAGCCAAGACGGGGCAGACGTCAACTATGGCTACACCTTC.

In regard to this clone: Different DNA sequences within this sample yield the same CDR3. The rearrangement links TRBV19 to TRBJ2-5, with D possibly being TRBD1 (5 bases). From germline, CDR1 is LNHDA and CDR2 SQIVND (reference sequence). V lost 4 bases to trimming and J lost 2 bases, with 8 bases between them. This CDR3 comprises 13 residues. CDR3 sequence: CASSTDRQETQYF. The CDR3 coding sequence is TGTGCCAGTAGTACCGACAGACAAGAGACCCAGTACTTC.

This clone showed up just once. The rearrangement joins TRBV6-5 to TRBJ2-3; D not certain. The CDR3 is 13 residues long. CDR1 is MNHEY, CDR2 SVGAGI, per germline. Trimming took off 4 bases at V and 10 bases at J, with 15 bases between the two ends. The CDR3 here is CASSSPSSLSQYF. CDR3 nucleotide sequence: TGTGCCAGCAGTTCCCCCTCGTCCCTTTCGCAGTATTTT.

The rearrangement joins TRBV7-3 to TRBJ2-1, with 8 bases identical to TRBD2. Germline CDR1 reads SGHTA; CDR2 reads FQGTGA. V gave up 5 bases and J gave up 2 bases; unmatched junction bases: 2. This CDR3 contains 14 residues. DNA of the CDR3: TGTGCCAGCAGCGGTAGCGGGACCTACAATGAGCAGTTCTTC. It encodes CASSGSGTYNEQFF.

The J gene is TRBJ2-5, the V gene TRBV5-1; TRBD1 matches at 10 bases. J was trimmed by 5 bases and V by 3 bases; bases with no gene match: 7. Germline-derived CDR1 and CDR2 are SGHRS and YFSETQ. The CDR3 sequence is 15 residues long. The CDR3 region has the DNA TGCGCCAGCAGCTGGATTTTGGGACAGGGGGAGACCCAGTACTTC. This gives the protein CASSWILGQGETQYF. Full variable domain (missing parts from reference TRBV5-1 and TRBJ2-5): KAGVTQTPRYLIKTRGQQVTLSCSPISGHRSVSWYQQTPGQGLQFLFEYFSETQRNKGNFPGRFSGRQFSNSRSEMNVSTLELGDSALYLCASSWILGQGETQYFGPGTRLLVL.

This sequence joins TRBV2 and TRBJ2-2; 8 bases are shared with TRBD1. Germline CDR1 SNHLY, CDR2 FYNNEI. The CDR3 runs 14 residues. Trimming took 8 bases from V and 6 from J; bases not matched to a gene: 8. The CDR3 spells CASGPGRGPGELFF. The CDR3 DNA reads TGTGCCAGCGGTCCCGGCAGGGGGCCCGGGGAGCTGTTTTTT. Supplemented by reference TRBV2 and TRBJ2-2, the full variable domain reads EPEVTQTPSHQVTQMGQEVILRCVPISNHLYFYWYRQILGQKVEFLVSFYNNEISEKSEIFDDQFSVERPDGSNFTLKIRSTKLEDSAMYFCASGPGRGPGELFFGEGSRLTVL.

CDR3 nucleotide sequence: TGTGCCAGCAGCTTGATGGGGACCCAGTACTTC. Protein: CASSLMGTQYF. This rearrangement joins TRBV5-6 to TRBJ2-5; D is ambiguous. Germline-derived CDR1 and CDR2 are SGHDT and YYEEEE. The CDR3 extends over 11 amino acids. Trimming left V 1 base short and J 7 bases short, with 5 bases between.

V usage is TRBV7-2 and J usage is TRBJ1-5; 7 nucleotides match TRBD1. Germline V gene sequence: CDR1 SGHTA, CDR2 FQGNSA. J lost 3 bases, V lost 5 bases, and 7 bases had no gene match. The CDR3 consists of 15 residues. The DNA for the CDR3 is TGTGCCAGCAGCCCTACAGGGGTCAACAATCAGCCCCAGCATTTT. Amino acids: CASSPTGVNNQPQHF.

The rearrangement uses TRBV5-6 and TRBJ2-3; D is unclear. The germline V and J ends were trimmed by 0 bases and 7 bases, with 18 bases remaining between them. Germline V gives CDR1 SGHDT, CDR2 YYEEEE. The CDR3 covers 16 residues. CDR3 bases: TGTGCCAGCAGCTTGGGCTCCCCCGTGGTCGCATATACGCAGTATTTT. It is translated as CASSLGSPVVAYTQYF.

The J gene is TRBJ1-3, the V gene TRBV6-1; D remains unclear. The germline V gene has CDR1 MNHNS and CDR2 SASEGT. The ends were cut back, 0 bases at V and 0 bases at J, with 12 bases in the middle. The CDR3 has 17 residues. CDR3 DNA sequence: TGTGCCAGCAGTGAAGCGAGGGCAGCGACCTCTGGAAACACCATATATTTT. Its translation is CASSEARAATSGNTIYF.

This clone was picked up a small number of times. The rearrangement links TRBV19 to TRBJ1-2; TRBD1 aligns across 8 bases. This CDR3 comprises 14 residues. In germline, CDR1 is LNHDA, CDR2 SQIVND (reference sequence). Trimming at V came to 8 bases and at J to 0 bases, leaving 5 bases not matched to a gene. CDR3 protein: CASASDRANYGYTF. The CDR3 DNA reads TGTGCCAGTGCCTCGGACAGGGCTAACTATGGCTACACCTTC.

The V call is TRBV18, the J call TRBJ2-1, with TRBD2 matching 13 bases. Looked up from germline, CDR1 is KGHSH and CDR2 is LQKENI. The CDR3 has 17 amino acids. The ends lost 4 bases at V and 4 bases at J; junction bases unmatched: 7. In nucleotides, the CDR3 is TGTGCCAGCTCACTCCGACTAGCGGGAGGTATTTACAATGAGCAGTTCTTC. This sequence encodes CASSLRLAGGIYNEQFF. Combining the CDR3 with reference TRBV18 and TRBJ2-1 gives the whole variable domain NAGVMQNPRHLVRRRGQEARLRCSPMKGHSHVYWYRQLPEEGLKFMVYLQKENIIDESGMPKERFSAEFPKEGPSILRIQQVVRGDSAAYFCASSLRLAGGIYNEQFFGPGTRLTVL.

This clone was seen many times. The V gene is TRBV5-1, the J gene TRBJ1-6; 7 bases align to TRBD1. Germline loops: CDR1 SGHRS, CDR2 YFSETQ. The V and J ends lost 4 bases and 7 bases, in that order; junction bases with no gene match: 11. This CDR3 is 16 amino acids long. CDR3 bases: TGCGCCAGCAGCAGACAGGGAGAGGGGGTGAATTCACCCCTCCACTTT. Protein sequence: CASSRQGEGVNSPLHF.

The rearrangement uses TRBV11-2 and TRBJ2-1; TRBD2 matches 16 bases. Germline V gene data show CDR1 as SGHAT and CDR2 as FQNNGV. Trimming removed 3 bases from V and 4 bases from J; junction bases left unmatched: 0. This CDR3 has 16 amino acids. The CDR3, as DNA: TGTGCCAGCAGCTTGGGACTAGCGGGAGGGTACAATGAGCAGTTCTTC. Amino acid sequence: CASSLGLAGGYNEQFF.